Listed below are T cell receptor beta chains from one sample, sequenced in a study of T cells in Graves' hyperthyroidism and ophthalmopathy. A single record per CDR3 protein comes from TCRdb applying MiXCR to the multiplex PCR reads. The sample has about 530,000 distinct CDR3 sequences; about a sixth are singletons. Sequenced input: blood. The receptors here all came from a woman aged 18-30 years with Graves' ophthalmopathy. CDR3s include the opening cysteine and the closing phenylalanine or tryptophan. Each record gives: V gene, J gene, D gene, clone size, CDR3 DNA, CDR3 protein. D genes are given only for firm matches. Part of the rows lack a size; the others show once, few, many or a class for expanded clones.

TRBV11-3	TRBJ1-2	.	few	TGTGCCAGCAGCCCTACCCAGGGCTACTATGGCTACACCTTC	CASSPTQGYYGYTF
TRBV28	TRBJ1-2	.	.	TGTGCCAGCAGTTCAGCCCTTCGCGGCTACACCTTC	CASSSALRGYTF
TRBV18	TRBJ2-4	.	.	TGTGCCAGCTCACCACCGGGCAGCTCAAACATTCAGTACTTC	CASSPPGSSNIQYF
TRBV7-9	TRBJ2-7	TRBD1	few	TGTGCCAGCAGCCCGTGGACAGGGAGCTCCTACGAGCAGTACTTC	CASSPWTGSSYEQYF
TRBV5-1	TRBJ2-7	.	.	TGCGCCAGCAGCTTGGTCCCAAGGACGGGGAGACCTTCCTACGAGCAGTACTTC	CASSLVPRTGRPSYEQYF
TRBV6-1	TRBJ2-1	.	many	TGTGCCAGCAGTGAACCCGGGGAAAGGCAGTTCTTC	CASSEPGERQFF
TRBV19	TRBJ2-1	.	few	TGTGCCAGTAGTATAGCGGCCACGAGCTCCTACAATGAGCAGTTCTTC	CASSIAATSSYNEQFF
TRBV11-3	TRBJ2-2	TRBD2	.	TGTGCCAGCAGCGCCCGACTAGCGGGAGTCGGGGAGCTGTTTTTT	CASSARLAGVGELFF
TRBV5-1	TRBJ1-1	.	many	TGCGCCAGCAGCGAGTCCGGGACGTTGGTGAACACTGAAGCTTTCTTT	CASSESGTLVNTEAFF
TRBV12-3/TRBV12-4	TRBJ2-3	.	.	TGTGCCAGCAGTGGGCCGGGAGAGAGGCACACAGATACGCAGTATTTT	CASSGPGERHTDTQYF
TRBV27	TRBJ2-7	TRBD2	many	TGTGCCAGCAGTTTAACGCGGGAGCTCGACTACCTTCGGGACGAGCAGTACTTC	CASSLTRELDYLRDEQYF
TRBV4-2	TRBJ1-5	TRBD1	.	TGTGCCAGCAGCCAAGAGACAGGGGGAACCAATCAGCCCCAGCATTTT	CASSQETGGTNQPQHF
TRBV18	TRBJ2-7	.	few	TGTGCCAGCTCACCATATAGCGGGACAGAATACGAGCAGTACTTC	CASSPYSGTEYEQYF
TRBV27	TRBJ1-2	.	.	TGTGCCAGCAGGCAGACACTTAACTATGGCTACACCTTC	CASRQTLNYGYTF
TRBV6-1	TRBJ2-3	.	.	TGTGCCAGCAGTGTGGCACAGGGAAGCACAGATACGCAGTATTTT	CASSVAQGSTDTQYF
TRBV7-2	TRBJ1-4	.	.	TGTGCCAGCAGCTTTCAGGGAGGTAATGAAAAACTGTTTTTT	CASSFQGGNEKLFF
TRBV6-1	TRBJ1-6	.	few	TGTGCCAGCGGTAGCGGGGTATCCTATAATTCACCCCTCCACTTT	CASGSGVSYNSPLHF
TRBV7-3	TRBJ2-1	TRBD2	.	TGTGCCAGCAGCTCAGGCCGAGCGGGGGGGCCTAGTGAGCAGTTCTTC	CASSSGRAGGPSEQFF
TRBV28	TRBJ1-2	.	.	TGTGCCAGCAGTTTCCTACAGGGCGTAGATGGCTACACCTTC	CASSFLQGVDGYTF
TRBV7-2	TRBJ2-2	TRBD1	many	TGTGCCAGCAGACTCGACAGGGGAGCCGGGGAGCTGTTTTTT	CASRLDRGAGELFF
TRBV2	TRBJ2-5	.	many	TGTGCCAGCAGCCAGGGACTTCGGGGAGGGACCCAGTACTTC	CASSQGLRGGTQYF
TRBV7-2	TRBJ2-5	TRBD2	.	TGTGCCAGCAGCTGGACTAGCGGGGGTCAAGAGACCCAGTACTTC	CASSWTSGGQETQYF
TRBV7-2	TRBJ2-1	TRBD2	.	TGTGCCAGCAGCTTAGCTAGCGGGAGAGGCGAGCAGTTCTTC	CASSLASGRGEQFF
TRBV5-1	TRBJ1-3	TRBD1	.	TGCGCCAGCAGCTTGGAGCGACAGGGGGGAAACACCATATATTTT	CASSLERQGGNTIYF
TRBV6-1	TRBJ2-2	TRBD2	few	TGTGCCAGCAGAGGGGCGGGGGGGCGGACCGGGGAGCTGTTTTTT	CASRGAGGRTGELFF
TRBV7-2	TRBJ2-7	.	many	TGTGCCAGCAGCTTAGGACGGGAGTACTACGAGCAGTACTTC	CASSLGREYYEQYF
TRBV3-1	TRBJ1-1	.	.	TGTGCCAGCAGCCAAGGACGGATGGACACTGAAGCTTTCTTT	CASSQGRMDTEAFF
TRBV7-2	TRBJ2-7	TRBD2	many	TGTGCCAGCAGCTTAGTTAGCGGGAACTACGAGCAGTACTTC	CASSLVSGNYEQYF
TRBV7-6	TRBJ1-2	TRBD1	many	TGTGCCAGCAGCTTAGCTCTGGACAGGGGTGGCTACACCTTC	CASSLALDRGGYTF
TRBV12-3/TRBV12-4	TRBJ2-2	.	many	TGTGCCAGCAGTTTCTGGACAGAGGACAACACCGGGGAGCTGTTTTTT	CASSFWTEDNTGELFF
TRBV19	TRBJ2-2	TRBD2	.	TGTGCCAGTAGCCTGGGACTAGCGGGGGGCCCGACCAACACCGGGGAGCTGTTTTTT	CASSLGLAGGPTNTGELFF
TRBV5-1	TRBJ2-1	.	many	TGCGCCAGCAGCTTGGAGGGGGACTCCTACAATGAGCAGTTCTTC	CASSLEGDSYNEQFF
TRBV5-1	TRBJ1-1	.	many	TGCGCCAGCAGCTTAACCCGCGGTGGGATAAAGAACACTGAAGCTTTCTTT	CASSLTRGGIKNTEAFF
TRBV29-1	TRBJ1-1	.	once	TGCAGCGTCATGGGCTCGCGGGGCGAAGCTTTCTTT	CSVMGSRGEAFF
TRBV12-3/TRBV12-4	TRBJ1-2	TRBD1	many	TGTGCCAGCAGTTTGGGGACAGGTTCCAACTATGGCTACACCTTC	CASSLGTGSNYGYTF
TRBV9	TRBJ2-1	TRBD2	.	TGTGCCAGCAGCGACCCTGGGGGGGACAATGAGCAGTTCTTC	CASSDPGGDNEQFF
TRBV20-1	TRBJ1-2	TRBD1	many	TGCAGTGCTAGCACAGGGGGACTGGGGTATGGCTACACCTTC	CSASTGGLGYGYTF